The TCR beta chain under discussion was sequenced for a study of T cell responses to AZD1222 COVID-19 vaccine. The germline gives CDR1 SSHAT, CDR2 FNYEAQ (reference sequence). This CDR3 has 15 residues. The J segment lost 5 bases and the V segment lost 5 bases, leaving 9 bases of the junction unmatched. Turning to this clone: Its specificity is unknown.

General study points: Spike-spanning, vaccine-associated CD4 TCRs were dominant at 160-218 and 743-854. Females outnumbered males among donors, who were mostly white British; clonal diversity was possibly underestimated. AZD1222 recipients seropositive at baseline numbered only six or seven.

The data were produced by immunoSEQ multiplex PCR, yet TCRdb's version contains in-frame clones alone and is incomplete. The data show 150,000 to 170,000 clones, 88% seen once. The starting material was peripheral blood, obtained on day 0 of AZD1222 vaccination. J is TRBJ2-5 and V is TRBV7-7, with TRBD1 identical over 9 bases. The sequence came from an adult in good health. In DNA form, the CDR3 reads TGTGCCAGCAGCACCCGACAGGGGGAATGGGAGACCCAGTACTTC. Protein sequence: CASSTRQGEWETQYF.